This is a list of T cell receptor beta chains from one sample in a study of T cell repertoires in cytomegalovirus infection. TCRdb ran MiXCR on the reads and lists one entry per CDR3 protein. The data contain roughly 640,000 distinct CDR3 sequences, around 24% of them singletons. Input material: CD8+ T cells from PBMCs. Source of these receptors: a human donor in good health (CMV status not recorded). Some clones in this sample may be carry-over from other donors' samples. Both conserved end residues are part of each CDR3. A D gene is named only where the DNA matches it firmly. Clone size is given for some rows only: seen once, a few or many times, or a class if the clone is expanded.

CDR3 DNA	CDR3 protein	D gene	clone size	J gene	V gene
TGTGCCAGCAGCCAAGAGCCCGAGGCAGTAAACACCGGGGAGCTGTTTTTT	CASSQEPEAVNTGELFF	-	few	TRBJ2-2	TRBV4-2
TGCAGCGTAGGGGTTGGTGGATTCTACGAGCAGTACTTC	CSVGVGGFYEQYF	-	few	TRBJ2-7	TRBV29-1
TGTGCCAGCAGTTTAGTAGGAGGGGGCTCCTACAATGAGCAGTTCTTC	CASSLVGGGSYNEQFF	-	many	TRBJ2-1	TRBV28
TGTGCCAGCAGCCAGCGGACGGTAACGAACACTGAAGCTTTCTTT	CASSQRTVTNTEAFF	-	-	TRBJ1-1	TRBV14
TGTGCCAGCAGCAGCGACATTCGTAACTATGGCTACACCTTC	CASSSDIRNYGYTF	-	many	TRBJ1-2	TRBV7-9
TGTGCCAGCAGCCCGTCGTGGGGGGGCAACACCGGGGAGCTGTTTTTT	CASSPSWGGNTGELFF	-	-	TRBJ2-2	TRBV7-6
TGTGCCAGCAGTTACATGGACAGGGGGCCCCAAGCGACCCAGTACTTC	CASSYMDRGPQATQYF	TRBD1	-	TRBJ2-5	TRBV6-5
TGTGCCAGTAGTATAGAAACGGGGTACGAGCAGTACTTC	CASSIETGYEQYF	-	few	TRBJ2-7	TRBV19
TGTGCCAGCAGCGCCGGGACACTCTACAATGAGCAGTTCTTC	CASSAGTLYNEQFF	-	many	TRBJ2-1	TRBV5-6
TGTGCCAGCAGTTACTCGACCCCATGGACGGATACGCAGTATTTT	CASSYSTPWTDTQYF	-	many	TRBJ2-3	TRBV6-2/TRBV6-3
TGTGCCAGCAGCGTCTTAGGGTCCGGCAATGAGCAGTTCTTC	CASSVLGSGNEQFF	-	once	TRBJ2-1	TRBV9
TGCAGCGTAGAGGGTGGGGAGAGGAACACTGAAGCTTTCTTT	CSVEGGERNTEAFF	-	few	TRBJ1-1	TRBV29-1
TGTGCCAGCAGTTACCGATACCTAGTAGATTATGGCTACACCTTC	CASSYRYLVDYGYTF	-	few	TRBJ1-2	TRBV6-5
TGCGCCAGCAGCTTGGCTCCGGGGGGATACAATGAGCAGTTCTTC	CASSLAPGGYNEQFF	TRBD2	-	TRBJ2-1	TRBV5-1
TGTGCCAGCAGCATGGGACAGTACTATGGCTACACCTTC	CASSMGQYYGYTF	TRBD1	many	TRBJ1-2	TRBV7-6
TGTGCCAGCAGCCAAGGGAAAGAGACCCAGTACTTC	CASSQGKETQYF	-	-	TRBJ2-5	TRBV14
TGTGCCAGCAGGACACAGGGGGTCGAGGAGACCCAGTACTTC	CASRTQGVEETQYF	TRBD1	-	TRBJ2-5	TRBV28
TGTGCCAGCAGCTTATACGGGAACACTGAAGCTTTCTTT	CASSLYGNTEAFF	-	many	TRBJ1-1	TRBV7-9
TGTGCCACCAGCAGCCGGGACAAGAAGCCGTTCCTCTACAATGAGCAGTTCTTC	CATSSRDKKPFLYNEQFF	-	many	TRBJ2-1	TRBV15
TGTGCCAGCAGCACCCCCGCCGGGACCTCCTTCAACACTGAAGCTTTCTTT	CASSTPAGTSFNTEAFF	-	few	TRBJ1-1	TRBV6-2/TRBV6-3
TGCAGCGCCGTGGGGGGGCTTATGGGCAATGAGCAGTTCTTC	CSAVGGLMGNEQFF	-	few	TRBJ2-1	TRBV29-1
TGTGCCACCAGCAGAGAGCCGGGACAGTACTATGGCTACACCTTC	CATSREPGQYYGYTF	TRBD1	-	TRBJ1-2	TRBV15
TGTGCCAGCAGCCAAGTGGCAGCGGAGCACACTGAAGCTTTCTTT	CASSQVAAEHTEAFF	-	few	TRBJ1-1	TRBV4-2
TGCAGCGTTGAATGGGGAAATGAAGCTTTCTTT	CSVEWGNEAFF	-	-	TRBJ1-1	TRBV29-1